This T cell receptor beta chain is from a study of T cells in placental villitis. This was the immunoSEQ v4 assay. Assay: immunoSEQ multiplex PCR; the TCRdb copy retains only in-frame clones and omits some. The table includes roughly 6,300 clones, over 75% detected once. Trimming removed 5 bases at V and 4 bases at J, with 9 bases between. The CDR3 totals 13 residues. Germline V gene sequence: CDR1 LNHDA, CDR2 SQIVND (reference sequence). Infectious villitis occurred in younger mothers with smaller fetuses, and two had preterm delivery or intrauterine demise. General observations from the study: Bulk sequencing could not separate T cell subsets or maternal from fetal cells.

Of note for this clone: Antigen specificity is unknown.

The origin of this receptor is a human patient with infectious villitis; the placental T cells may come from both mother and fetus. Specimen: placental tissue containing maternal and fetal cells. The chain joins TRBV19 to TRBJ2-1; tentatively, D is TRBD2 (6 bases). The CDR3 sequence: CASSRGGYNEQFF. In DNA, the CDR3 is TGTGCCAGTAGTCGAGGAGGGTACAATGAGCAGTTCTTC. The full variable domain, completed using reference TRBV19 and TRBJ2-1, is DGGITQSPKYLFRKEGQNVTLSCEQNLNHDAMYWYRQDPGQGLRLIYYSQIVNDFQKGDIAEGYSVSREKKESFPLTVTSAQKNPTAFYLCASSRGGYNEQFFGPGTRLTVL.